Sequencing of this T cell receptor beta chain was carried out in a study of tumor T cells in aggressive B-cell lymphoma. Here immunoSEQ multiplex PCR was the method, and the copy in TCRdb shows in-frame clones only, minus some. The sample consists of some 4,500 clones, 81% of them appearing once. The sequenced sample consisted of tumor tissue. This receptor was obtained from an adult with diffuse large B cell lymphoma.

CDR3 DNA sequence: TGTGCCAGCAGCTTACGACAGGGACCAAATCAGCCCCAGCATTTT. This translates into CASSLRQGPNQPQHF. The chain joins TRBV7-8 to TRBJ1-5; 7 positions match TRBD1. J lost 4 bases, V lost 2 bases, and 5 bases had no gene match. In germline, CDR1 is SGHVS, CDR2 FQNEAQ. The CDR3 has 15 residues.